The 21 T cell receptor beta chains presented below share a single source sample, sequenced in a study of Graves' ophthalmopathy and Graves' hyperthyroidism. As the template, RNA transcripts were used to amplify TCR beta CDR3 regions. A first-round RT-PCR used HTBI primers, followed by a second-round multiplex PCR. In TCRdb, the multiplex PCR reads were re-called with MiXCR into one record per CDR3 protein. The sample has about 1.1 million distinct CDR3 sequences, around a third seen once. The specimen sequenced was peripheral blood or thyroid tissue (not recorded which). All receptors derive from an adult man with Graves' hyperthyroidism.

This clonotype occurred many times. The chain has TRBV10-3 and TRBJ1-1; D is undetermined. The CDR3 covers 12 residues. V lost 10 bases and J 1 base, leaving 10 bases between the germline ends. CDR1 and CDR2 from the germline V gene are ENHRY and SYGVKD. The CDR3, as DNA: TGTGCCACCTCTGGCGGGAACACTGAAGCTTTCTTT. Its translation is CATSGGNTEAFF.

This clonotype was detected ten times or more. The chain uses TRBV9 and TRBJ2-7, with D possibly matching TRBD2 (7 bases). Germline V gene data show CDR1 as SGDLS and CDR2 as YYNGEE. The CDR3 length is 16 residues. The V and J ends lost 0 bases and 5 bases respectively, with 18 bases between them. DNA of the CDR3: TGTGCCAGCAGCGTAGAAGGCAGGGGAGGGGCGGACGAGCAGTACTTC. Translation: CASSVEGRGGADEQYF.

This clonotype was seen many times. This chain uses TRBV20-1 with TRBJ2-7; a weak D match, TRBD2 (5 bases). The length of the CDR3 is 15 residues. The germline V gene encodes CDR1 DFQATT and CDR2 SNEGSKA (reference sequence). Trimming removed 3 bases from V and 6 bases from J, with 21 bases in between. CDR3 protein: CSASGPGGSKSEQYF. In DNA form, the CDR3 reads TGCAGTGCTAGTGGGCCAGGAGGCTCGAAGTCCGAGCAGTACTTC.

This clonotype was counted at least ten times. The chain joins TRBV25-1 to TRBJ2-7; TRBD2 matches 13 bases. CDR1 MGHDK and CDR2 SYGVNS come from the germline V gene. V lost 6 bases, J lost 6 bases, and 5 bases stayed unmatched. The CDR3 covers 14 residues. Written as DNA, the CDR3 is TGTGCCAGCAGCGGACTAGCGGGAGTCGGCGAGCAGTACTTC. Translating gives CASSGLAGVGEQYF.

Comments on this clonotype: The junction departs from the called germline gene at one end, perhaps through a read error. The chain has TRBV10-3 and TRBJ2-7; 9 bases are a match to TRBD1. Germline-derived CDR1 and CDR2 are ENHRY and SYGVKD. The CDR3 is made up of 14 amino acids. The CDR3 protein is CASSYLQGAGEQYF. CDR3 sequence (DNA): TGTGCCAGCAGTTACTTACAGGGGGCAGGCGAGCAGTACTTC.

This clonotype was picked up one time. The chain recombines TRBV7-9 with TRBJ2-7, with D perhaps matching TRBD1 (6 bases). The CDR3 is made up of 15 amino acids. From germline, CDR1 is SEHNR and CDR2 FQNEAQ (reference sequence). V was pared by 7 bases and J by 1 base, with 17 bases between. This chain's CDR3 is CASTSGTTGSYEQYF. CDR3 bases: TGTGCCAGCACCTCCGGGACGACAGGTTCCTACGAGCAGTACTTC. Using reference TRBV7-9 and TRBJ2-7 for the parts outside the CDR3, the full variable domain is DTGVSQNPRHKITKRGQNVTFRCDPISEHNRLYWYRQTLGQGPEFLTYFQNEAQLEKSRLLSDRFSAERPKGSFSTLEIQRTEQGDSAMYLCASTSGTTGSYEQYFGPGTRLTVT.

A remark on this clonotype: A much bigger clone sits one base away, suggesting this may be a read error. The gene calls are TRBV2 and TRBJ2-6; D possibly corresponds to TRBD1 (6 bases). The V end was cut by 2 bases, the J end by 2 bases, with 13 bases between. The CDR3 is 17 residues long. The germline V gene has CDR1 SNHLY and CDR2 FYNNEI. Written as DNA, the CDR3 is TGTGCCAGCAGTGAACTCCAGGGGACGGCTGGGGCCAACGTCCTGACTTTC. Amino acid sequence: CASSELQGTAGANVLTF.

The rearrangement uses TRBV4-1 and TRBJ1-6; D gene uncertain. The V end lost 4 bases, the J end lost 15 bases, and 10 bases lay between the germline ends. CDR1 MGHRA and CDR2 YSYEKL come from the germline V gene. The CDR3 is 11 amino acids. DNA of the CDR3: TGCGCCAGCAGCCGACTAGGAGACCTCCACTTT. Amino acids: CASSRLGDLHF.

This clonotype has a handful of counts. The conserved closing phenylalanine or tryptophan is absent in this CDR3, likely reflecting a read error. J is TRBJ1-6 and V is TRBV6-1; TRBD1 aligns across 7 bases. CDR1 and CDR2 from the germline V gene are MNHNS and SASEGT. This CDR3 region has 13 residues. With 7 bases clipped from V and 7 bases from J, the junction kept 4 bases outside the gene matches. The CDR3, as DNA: TGTGCCAGCAATCAGGGGGGGAATTCACCCCTCCACCTT. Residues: CASNQGGNSPLHL.

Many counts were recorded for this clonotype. CDR3 residues: CASSPGTGKGSGELFF. DNA of the CDR3: TGTGCCAGCAGCCCAGGGACAGGGAAAGGTTCCGGGGAGCTGTTTTTT. This rearrangement joins TRBV7-9 to TRBJ2-2; 9 nucleotides match TRBD1. The germline CDR1 and CDR2 sequences are SEHNR and FQNEAQ (reference sequence). There are 16 residues in the CDR3. V shed 5 bases and J 6 bases; nucleotides not matched to a gene: 10.

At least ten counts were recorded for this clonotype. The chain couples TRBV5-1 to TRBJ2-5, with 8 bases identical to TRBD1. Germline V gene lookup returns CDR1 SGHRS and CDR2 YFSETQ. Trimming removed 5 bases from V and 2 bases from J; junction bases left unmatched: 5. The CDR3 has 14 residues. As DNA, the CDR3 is TGCGCCAGCAGACCGGACAGGGTGCAAGAGACCCAGTACTTC. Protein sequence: CASRPDRVQETQYF.

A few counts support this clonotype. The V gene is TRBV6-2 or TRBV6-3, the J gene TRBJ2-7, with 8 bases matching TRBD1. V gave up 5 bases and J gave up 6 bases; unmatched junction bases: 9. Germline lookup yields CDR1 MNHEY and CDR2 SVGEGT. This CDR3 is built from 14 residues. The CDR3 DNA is TGTGCCAGCAGTAGGACAGGGCTGTTGGGCGAGCAGTACTTC. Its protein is CASSRTGLLGEQYF.

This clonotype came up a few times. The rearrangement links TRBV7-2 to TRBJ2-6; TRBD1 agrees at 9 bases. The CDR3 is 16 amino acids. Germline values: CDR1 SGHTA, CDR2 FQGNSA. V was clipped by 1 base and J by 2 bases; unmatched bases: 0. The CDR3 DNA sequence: TGTGCCAGCAGCTTAGGGGACAGGGCTGGGGCCAACGTCCTGACTTTC. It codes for CASSLGDRAGANVLTF.

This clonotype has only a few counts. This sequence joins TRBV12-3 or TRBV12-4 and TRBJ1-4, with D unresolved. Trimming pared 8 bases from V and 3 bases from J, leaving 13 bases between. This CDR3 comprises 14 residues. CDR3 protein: CASSILSANEKLFF. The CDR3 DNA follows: TGTGCCAGCTCTATCCTATCAGCTAATGAAAAACTGTTTTTT.

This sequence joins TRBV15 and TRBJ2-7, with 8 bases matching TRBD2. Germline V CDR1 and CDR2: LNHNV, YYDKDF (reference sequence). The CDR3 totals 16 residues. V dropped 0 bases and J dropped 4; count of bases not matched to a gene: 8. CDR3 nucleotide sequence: TGTGCCACCAGCAGAGATTTGGCTAGCGGGCAATACGAGCAGTACTTC. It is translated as CATSRDLASGQYEQYF.

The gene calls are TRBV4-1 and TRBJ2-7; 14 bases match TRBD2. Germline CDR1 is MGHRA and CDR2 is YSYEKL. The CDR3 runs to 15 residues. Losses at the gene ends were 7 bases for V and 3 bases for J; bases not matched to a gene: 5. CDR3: CASNPGTSGGYEQYF. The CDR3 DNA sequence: TGCGCCAGCAACCCGGGGACTAGCGGGGGCTACGAGCAGTACTTC.

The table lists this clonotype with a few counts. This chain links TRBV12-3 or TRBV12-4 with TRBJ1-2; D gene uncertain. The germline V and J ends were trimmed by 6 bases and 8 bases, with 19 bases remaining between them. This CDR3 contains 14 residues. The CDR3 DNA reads TGTGCCAGCAGCCCCGACCCCACGGGGTGGGGCTACACCTTC. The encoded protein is CASSPDPTGWGYTF.

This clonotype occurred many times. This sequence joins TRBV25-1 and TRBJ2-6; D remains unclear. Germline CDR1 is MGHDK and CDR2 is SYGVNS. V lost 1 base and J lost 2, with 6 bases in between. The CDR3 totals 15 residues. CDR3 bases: TGTGCCAGCAGTGAATTTGGGGCTGGGGCCAACGTCCTGACTTTC. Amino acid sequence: CASSEFGAGANVLTF. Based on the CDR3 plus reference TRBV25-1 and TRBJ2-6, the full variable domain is EADIYQTPRYLVIGTGKKITLECSQTMGHDKMYWYQQDPGMELHLIHYSYGVNSTEKGDLSSESTVSRIRTEHFPLTLESARPSHTSQYLCASSEFGAGANVLTFGAGSRLTVL.

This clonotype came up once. CDR3 DNA sequence: TGTGCCAGCAGCGGGGGGTCGCGGCCCCAGCATTTT. Its translation is CASSGGSRPQHF. This chain connects TRBV12-3 or TRBV12-4 to TRBJ1-5, with D possibly TRBD1 on 5 matching bases. The CDR3 is 12 amino acids. Trimming cost V 6 bases and J 9 bases, with 12 bases left between them.

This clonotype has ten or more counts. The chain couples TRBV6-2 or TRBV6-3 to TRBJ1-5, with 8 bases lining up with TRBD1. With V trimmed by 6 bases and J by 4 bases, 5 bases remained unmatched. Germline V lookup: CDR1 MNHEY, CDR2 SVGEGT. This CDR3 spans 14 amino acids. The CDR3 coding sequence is TGTGCCAGCAGGGGACAGGCCCTGAATCAGCCCCAGCATTTT. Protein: CASRGQALNQPQHF.

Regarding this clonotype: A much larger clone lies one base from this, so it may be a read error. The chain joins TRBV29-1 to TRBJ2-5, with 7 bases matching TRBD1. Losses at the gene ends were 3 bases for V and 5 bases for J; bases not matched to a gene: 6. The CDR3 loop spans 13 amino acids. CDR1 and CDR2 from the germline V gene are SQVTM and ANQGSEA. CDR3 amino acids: CSVETTGTETQYF. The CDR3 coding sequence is TGCAGCGTTGAGACGACAGGGACCGAGACCCAGTACTTC.